This T cell receptor (beta chain) appears in the sequencing data of a study of PD-1 blockade in mismatch repair-deficient tumors (dated by TCRdb to 2015 to 2018). With regard to the full study: Between late 2013 and September 2016, the trial enrolled around 86 consecutive patients with approximately 13 mismatch repair-deficient cancer types, every one of whom had been previously treated and was progressing. Tumor-associated T cell clones were tracked in the peripheral blood of patients responding to PD-1 blockade by deep sequencing of TCR CDR3 regions.

Broad study findings and their caveats: Rapid expansion after pembrolizumab followed by contraction, generally before radiologic responses, was shown by tumor-resident clones, which were often undetectable in blood before treatment.

The library was made by the immunoSEQ multiplex PCR assay. The table was pulled from immuneACCESS by TCRdb, which kept in-frame rearrangements only. Such tables lose some clones; where checked, under half of the loss comes from unresolved V genes, and the rest has no known cause. This sample is represented by fewer than 100,000 clones; roughly 80% of them were singletons. The ten largest make up around 2.7% of the sample. A word on this clone: This clone's antigen is unknown. No quality values exist for individual bases; no much larger clone is one base distant.

Trimming removed 6 bases from V and 1 base from J, leaving 9 bases between the germline ends. CDR1 MNHEY and CDR2 SVGAGI are derived from the germline V gene. The CDR3 holds 14 amino acids from the cysteine to the phenylalanine. Only the CDR3 portion is preserved as DNA: 42 bases, with reading frame beginning at the first base. The intended sense of this specimen's time point label: peripheral blood 12 weeks after first pembrolizumab dose. For every enrolled patient, mismatch repair deficiency was confirmed by either polymerase chain reaction or immunohistochemistry. Three patients who responded to pembrolizumab therapy underwent TCR sequencing. The phase II trial prospectively tested pembrolizumab PD-1 blockade in advanced mismatch repair-deficient cancers regardless of tissue of origin. Peripheral blood T cell samples were gathered serially, both before PD-1 blockade started and at multiple time points afterward. Blood sampling times were reported as weeks after the first pembrolizumab dose.

The rearranged segments are TRBV6-5 and TRBJ2-2; there is no confident call for the D gene. The specimen was peripheral blood, collected 12 weeks after starting pembrolizumab. This receptor was taken from an adult with mismatch repair-deficient cancer. The nucleotide sequence reads as follows: TGTGCCAGCAGCTCCTCGGTGAACACCGGGGAGCTGTTTTTT. Its protein product is CASSSSVNTGELFF.